What follows are 7 T cell receptor beta chains derived from one specimen sequenced in a study of molecular identifiers for immune sequencing clone quantification. A single record per CDR3 protein comes from TCRdb applying MiXCR to the PCR reads. The profile shows hundreds of thousands of distinct CDR3 sequences, about a fifth of them singletons. Sequenced sample: naive CD8+ T cells from blood, with Jurkat cell RNA spiked in. Subset meaning: FACS-sorted CD8+CD4-CCR7+CD45RA+ naive T cells. Receptor source: a human donor in good health. Some libraries in this study had Jurkat cell RNA spiked in.

This clonotype was seen many times. CDR3 coding DNA: TGTGCCAGCAGCTTATTACTAGAAAGCACAGATACGCAGTATTTT. Translating gives CASSLLLESTDTQYF. The J gene is TRBJ2-3, the V gene TRBV7-6; possible D gene TRBD2, 5 bases. Germline-derived CDR1 and CDR2 are SGHVS and FNYEAQ. The CDR3 loop spans 15 amino acids. Trimming shortened V by 2 bases and J by 0 bases, and 9 bases separated the two germline ends.

Notes on this clonotype: A read error may be the cause here, since a much bigger clone is one base away. The chain joins TRBV27 to TRBJ2-1, with 14 bases that match TRBD2. Looked up from germline, CDR1 is MNHEY and CDR2 is SMNVEV (reference sequence). CDR3 size: 15 residues. Written as DNA, the CDR3 is TGTGCCGGCAGTGTAGGACTAGCGGGAGGCGATGAGCAGTTCTTC. Its protein is CAGSVGLAGGDEQFF.

This clonotype was seen at least ten times. The V gene is TRBV28, the J gene TRBJ2-3, with D unclear. Germline V lookup: CDR1 MDHEN, CDR2 SYDVKM. Trimming removed 3 bases at V and 0 bases at J, with 10 bases between. The CDR3 loop spans 15 amino acids. The CDR3 DNA is TGTGCCAGCAGTTTTGGTCCTTATAGCACAGATACGCAGTATTTT. This encodes CASSFGPYSTDTQYF.

This clonotype has a single count. With a much larger clone just one base away, this may be a read error. The V call is TRBV7-9, the J call TRBJ2-7, with no clear D. The germline CDR1 and CDR2 sequences are SEHNR and FQNEAQ (reference sequence). The CDR3 consists of 16 residues. V lost 1 base, J lost 1 base, and 14 bases lay in between. CDR3 DNA: TGTGCCAGCAGCTTAGGGATAGGTGTGGAATCCTACGAGCAGTACTTC. Translated, it gives CASSLGIGVESYEQYF.

A few counts support this clonotype. The genes are TRBV4-3 and TRBJ1-1; D gene uncertain. Trimming cost V 1 base and J 4 bases, with 13 bases left between them. The germline V gene has CDR1 LGHNA and CDR2 YSLEER. The CDR3 contains 15 residues. For the CDR3, the DNA is TGCGCCAGCAGCCAAGTGGCCCAACGCGGCACTGAAGCTTTCTTT. It specifies CASSQVAQRGTEAFF.

This clonotype has at least ten counts. The V and J genes are TRBV29-1 and TRBJ2-1; D remains ambiguous. The CDR3 totals 13 residues. Germline V gene sequence: CDR1 SQVTM, CDR2 ANQGSEA. Trimming stripped 7 bases from V and 8 bases from J, with 18 bases between. The CDR3 DNA reads as TGCAGCGCCGATGCCAGAGCCCCCGATGAGCAGTTCTTC. This encodes CSADARAPDEQFF.

This clonotype occurred many times. The chain combines TRBV11-2 with TRBJ2-3; TRBD1 matches 7 bases. The CDR3 totals 16 residues. Germline V gives CDR1 SGHAT, CDR2 FQNNGV. With 5 bases clipped from V and 4 bases from J, the junction kept 12 bases outside the gene matches. The CDR3 spells CASSAPDRVGADTQYF. The DNA of the CDR3 is TGTGCCAGCAGCGCCCCTGACAGGGTTGGGGCAGATACGCAGTATTTT.